Listed here are 2 T cell receptor beta chains from one sample, sequenced in a study of siplizumab effects on memory and regulatory T cells. Measured with immunoSEQ multiplex PCR; TCRdb has only the in-frame clones, and not every one. The top ten hold 1% to 1.5% of the sample, which has approximately 94,000 clones, about 95% seen once. Sequencing input: non-Treg CD4+ T cells sorted from blood. The source is a human donor in good health.

The chain couples TRBV10-2 to TRBJ1-2; D is undetermined. There are 15 residues in the CDR3. The V end lost 3 bases, the J end lost 1 base, and 12 bases lay between the germline ends. Per the germline V gene, CDR1 is WSHSY and CDR2 is SAAADI. In DNA, the CDR3 is TGCGCCAGCAGTGACAGTGACCAACTTAACTATGGCTACACCTTC. As protein: CASSDSDQLNYGYTF.

CDR3: CASRAQGTETQYF. The CDR3 DNA reads as TGTGCCAGCAGAGCGCAGGGGACAGAGACCCAGTACTTC. This rearrangement joins TRBV6-1 to TRBJ2-5; tentatively, D is TRBD1 (6 bases). Germline values: CDR1 MNHNS, CDR2 SASEGT. V lost 6 bases, J lost 4 bases, and 12 bases lay in between. This CDR3 region has 13 residues.